One and the same sample provided the 19 T cell receptor beta chains below, sequenced in a study of T cell responses to AZD1222 COVID-19 vaccine. The protocol was immunoSEQ multiplex PCR, while the TCRdb copy is restricted to in-frame clones and leaves out a portion. Here the sample spans some 150,000 clones, about 91% being singletons. The sequencing used peripheral blood, collected on day 0 of AZD1222 vaccination. Every receptor here comes from an adult in good health.

CDR3 sequence reads: CASSEGRSSNLDTQYF. CDR3 nucleotides: TGTGCCAGCAGTGAAGGGCGGTCCTCTAACCTAGATACGCAGTATTTT. The V call is TRBV2, the J call TRBJ2-3; D is ambiguous. V was pared by 1 base and J by 5 bases, with 16 bases between. In germline, CDR1 is SNHLY, CDR2 FYNNEI. CDR3 length: 16 amino acids.

This clone was found once. CDR3 residues: CASSRGSNQPQHF. The CDR3 DNA follows: TGTGCCAGTAGTAGGGGGAGCAATCAGCCCCAGCATTTT. V gene TRBV19 combines with J gene TRBJ1-5; D possibly corresponds to TRBD1 (5 bases). CDR3 size: 13 residues. CDR1 is LNHDA and CDR2 is SQIVND in the germline V gene (reference sequence). V dropped 4 bases and J dropped 1 base, with 5 bases sitting between them.

The rearrangement uses TRBV28 and TRBJ1-2, with 12 bases fitting TRBD1. Losses at the gene ends were 4 bases for V and 7 bases for J; bases not matched to a gene: 7. The CDR3 extends over 15 amino acids. Germline assignment: CDR1 MDHEN and CDR2 SYDVKM. The DNA of the CDR3 is TGTGCCAGCAGTTCGTCCGGGACAGGGGGCGCTGGCTACACCTTC. Residues: CASSSSGTGGAGYTF.

V is TRBV7-2 and J is TRBJ2-5, with TRBD2 matching over 8 bases. V lost 3 bases, J lost 5 bases, and 8 bases stayed unmatched. The germline CDR1 and CDR2 sequences are SGHTA and FQGNSA. CDR3 length equals 15 residues. The CDR3 protein is CASSFQSGGGETQYF. The CDR3 region has the DNA TGTGCCAGCAGCTTCCAAAGCGGGGGTGGGGAGACCCAGTACTTC.

The rearrangement joins TRBV6-2 or TRBV6-3 to TRBJ1-3; 7 positions agree with TRBD1. The length of the CDR3 is 14 residues. Germline lookup yields CDR1 MNHEY and CDR2 SVGEGT. V lost 5 bases, J lost 0 bases, and 1 base stayed unmatched. The CDR3 sequence: CASSTGASGNTIYF. The CDR3 DNA sequence: TGTGCCAGCAGTACAGGGGCCTCTGGAAACACCATATATTTT.

The rearrangement links TRBV24-1 to TRBJ2-3; 12 bases fit TRBD2. The trim removed 4 bases at V and 5 bases at J, leaving 3 bases unmatched. Germline CDR1 is KGHDR and CDR2 is SFDVKD. This CDR3 is built from 15 residues. The CDR3 loop is CATSDPTSGGDTQYF. The DNA for the CDR3 is TGTGCCACCAGTGACCCGACTAGCGGGGGAGATACGCAGTATTTT.

This rearrangement joins TRBV19 to TRBJ1-1, with TRBD1 matching 8 bases. From germline, CDR1 is LNHDA and CDR2 SQIVND (reference sequence). The V and J ends lost 5 bases and 1 base, in that order; junction bases with no gene match: 6. The CDR3 extends over 15 amino acids. The CDR3 bases are TGTGCCAGTAGTCCATACAGGGGGGCGAACACTGAAGCTTTCTTT. The encoded protein is CASSPYRGANTEAFF.

This chain connects TRBV4-2 to TRBJ1-5; D call uncertain. V was cut by 1 base and J by 6 bases, with 10 bases left in between. In germline, CDR1 is LGHNA, CDR2 YNFKEQ. The CDR3 covers 14 residues. This chain's CDR3 is CASSQGEESQPQHF. CDR3 coding DNA: TGTGCCAGCAGCCAAGGGGAGGAAAGTCAGCCCCAGCATTTT.

This chain connects TRBV7-9 to TRBJ1-2; D gene ambiguous. V was shortened by 7 bases and J by 4 bases, with 10 bases between the two germline ends. Germline CDR1 reads SEHNR; CDR2 reads FQNEAQ (reference sequence). The CDR3 is 12 amino acids. The CDR3: CASTREPYGYTF. The CDR3 region has the DNA TGTGCCAGCACCCGGGAGCCCTATGGCTACACCTTC.

The rearrangement uses TRBV30 and TRBJ2-1; TRBD1 agrees at 8 bases. Trimming cost V 2 bases and J 15 bases; bases outside gene matches: 12. This CDR3 is 13 amino acids long. Germline CDR1 is GTSNPN and CDR2 is SVGIG (reference sequence). The CDR3 reads CAWSRLGQGIRFF. The CDR3 DNA reads TGTGCCTGGAGTCGGCTCGGACAGGGAATTAGGTTCTTC.

CDR3 coding DNA: TGTGCCAGCAGCTTAGGACAGGAGACCACTGAAGCTTTCTTT. Translation: CASSLGQETTEAFF. The rearrangement links TRBV7-2 to TRBJ1-1; possibly TRBD1 for D (6 bases). From germline, CDR1 is SGHTA and CDR2 FQGNSA. CDR3 length equals 14 residues. Trimming shortened V by 1 base and J by 4 bases, and 10 bases separated the two germline ends. Drawing the rest from reference TRBV7-2 and TRBJ1-1, the complete variable domain is GAGVSQSPSNKVTEKGKDVELRCDPISGHTALYWYRQSLGQGLEFLIYFQGNSAPDKSGLPSDRFSAERTGGSVSTLTIQRTQQEDSAVYLCASSLGQETTEAFFGQGTRLTVV.

Only one count was recorded for this clone. This chain uses TRBV27 with TRBJ1-2, with D hard to call. Germline CDR1 is MNHEY and CDR2 is SMNVEV (reference sequence). The CDR3 runs 14 residues. The germline V and J ends were trimmed by 5 bases and 2 bases, with 12 bases remaining between them. The CDR3 sequence is CASSPRRANYGYTF. DNA of the CDR3: TGTGCCAGCAGTCCCAGACGGGCGAACTATGGCTACACCTTC.

The chain links TRBV12-3 or TRBV12-4 to TRBJ1-2; the D gene is possibly TRBD1 (6 bases). V was shortened by 5 bases and J by 8 bases, with 15 bases between the two germline ends. The CDR3 extends over 13 amino acids. In DNA form, the CDR3 reads TGTGCCAGCAGTCTCGGGACAACAGTGGGCTACACCTTC. Translation gives CASSLGTTVGYTF.

V usage is TRBV5-1 and J usage is TRBJ1-6, with 7 bases fitting TRBD1. Losses at the gene ends were 3 bases for V and 8 bases for J; bases not matched to a gene: 8. CDR1 is SGHRS, CDR2 YFSETQ, per germline. CDR3 length: 15 residues. CDR3: CASSWGGGGDSPLHF. In nucleotides, the CDR3 is TGCGCCAGCAGCTGGGGAGGGGGCGGCGATTCACCCCTCCACTTT.

This clone showed up just a few times. The rearrangement joins TRBV9 to TRBJ2-5; TRBD1 agrees at 9 bases. J gave up 4 bases and V 4 bases, and 5 bases lay outside the gene matches. Germline CDR1 SGDLS, CDR2 YYNGEE. The CDR3 is 14 amino acids. The CDR3 loop is CASSPGTGRETQYF. The CDR3 DNA follows: TGTGCCAGCAGCCCCGGGACAGGGCGAGAGACCCAGTACTTC.

V gene TRBV18 combines with J gene TRBJ1-1; TRBD1 aligns across 9 bases. Germline V CDR1 and CDR2: KGHSH, LQKENI. Unmatched junction bases numbered 5, after V lost 2 bases and J lost 7 bases. This CDR3 has 14 amino acids. The CDR3 here is CASSPDTGGFEAFF. The CDR3, as DNA: TGTGCCAGCTCACCAGACACAGGGGGCTTTGAAGCTTTCTTT.

The V call is TRBV5-1, the J call TRBJ2-7; D uncertain. Germline-derived CDR1 and CDR2 are SGHRS and YFSETQ. V was cut by 2 bases and J by 2 bases, with 8 bases left in between. The CDR3 totals 13 residues. The CDR3 DNA reads as TGCGCCAGCAGCTTAGACTCTACCTACGAGCAGTACTTC. This sequence encodes CASSLDSTYEQYF.

CDR3 nucleotides: TGTGCCAGCAGTTCAGGGGGACAGGGGGTCAATGAAAAACTGTTTTTT. It encodes CASSSGGQGVNEKLFF. V and J are TRBV6-5 and TRBJ1-4, with 11 bases lining up with TRBD1. The J segment lost 5 bases and the V segment lost 4 bases, leaving 6 bases of the junction unmatched. Germline CDR1 reads MNHEY; CDR2 reads SVGAGI. The CDR3 length is 16 residues.

The chain employs TRBV6-5 and TRBJ1-2; D not resolved. This CDR3 spans 14 amino acids. V lost 1 base to trimming and J lost 0 bases, with 6 bases between them. The V gene's germline CDR1 is MNHEY and CDR2 SVGAGI. CDR3 in amino acids: CASSYYKANYGYTF. In nucleotides, the CDR3 is TGTGCCAGCAGTTACTACAAAGCTAACTATGGCTACACCTTC.